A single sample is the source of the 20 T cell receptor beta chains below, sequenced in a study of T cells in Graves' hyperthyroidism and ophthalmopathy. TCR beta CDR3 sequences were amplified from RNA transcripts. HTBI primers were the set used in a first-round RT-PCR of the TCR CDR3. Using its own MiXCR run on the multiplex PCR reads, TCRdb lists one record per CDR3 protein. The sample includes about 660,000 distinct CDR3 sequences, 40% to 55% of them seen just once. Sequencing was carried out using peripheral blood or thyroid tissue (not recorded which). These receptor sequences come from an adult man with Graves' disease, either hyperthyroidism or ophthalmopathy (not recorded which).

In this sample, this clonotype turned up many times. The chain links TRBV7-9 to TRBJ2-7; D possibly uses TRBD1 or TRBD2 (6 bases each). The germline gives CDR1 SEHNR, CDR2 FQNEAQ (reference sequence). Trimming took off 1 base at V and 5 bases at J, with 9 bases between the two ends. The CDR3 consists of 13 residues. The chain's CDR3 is CASSLDREDEQYF. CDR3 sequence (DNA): TGTGCCAGCAGCTTAGACAGGGAGGACGAGCAGTACTTC.

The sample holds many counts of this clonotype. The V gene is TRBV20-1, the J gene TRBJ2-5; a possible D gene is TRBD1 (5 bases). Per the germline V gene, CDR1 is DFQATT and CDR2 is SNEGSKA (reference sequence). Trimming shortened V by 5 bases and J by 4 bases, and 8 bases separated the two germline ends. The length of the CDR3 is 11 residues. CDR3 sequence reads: CSAPGAETQYF. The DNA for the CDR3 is TGCAGTGCTCCTGGGGCAGAGACCCAGTACTTC.

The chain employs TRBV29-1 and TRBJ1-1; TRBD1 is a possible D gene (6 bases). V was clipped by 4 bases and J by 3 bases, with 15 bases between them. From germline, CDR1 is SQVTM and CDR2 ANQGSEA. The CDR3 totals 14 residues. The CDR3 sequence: CSVGGEGGDTEAFF. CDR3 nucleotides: TGCAGCGTTGGGGGGGAAGGGGGGGACACTGAAGCTTTCTTT.

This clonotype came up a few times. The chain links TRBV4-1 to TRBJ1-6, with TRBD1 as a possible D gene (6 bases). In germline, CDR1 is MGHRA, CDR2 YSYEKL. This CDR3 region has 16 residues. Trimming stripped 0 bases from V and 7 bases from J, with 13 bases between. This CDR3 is CASSQEERTVNSPLHF. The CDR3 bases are TGCGCCAGCAGCCAAGAGGAAAGGACAGTCAATTCACCCCTCCACTTT.

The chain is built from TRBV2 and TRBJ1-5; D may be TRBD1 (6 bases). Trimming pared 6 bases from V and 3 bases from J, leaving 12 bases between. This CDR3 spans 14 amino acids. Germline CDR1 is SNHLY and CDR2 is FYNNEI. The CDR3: CASRIGGYNQPQHF. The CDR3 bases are TGTGCCAGCAGGATTGGGGGCTACAATCAGCCCCAGCATTTT. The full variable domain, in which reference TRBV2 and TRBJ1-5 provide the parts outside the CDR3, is EPEVTQTPSHQVTQMGQEVILRCVPISNHLYFYWYRQILGQKVEFLVSFYNNEISEKSEIFDDQFSVERPDGSNFTLKIRSTKLEDSAMYFCASRIGGYNQPQHFGDGTRLSIL.

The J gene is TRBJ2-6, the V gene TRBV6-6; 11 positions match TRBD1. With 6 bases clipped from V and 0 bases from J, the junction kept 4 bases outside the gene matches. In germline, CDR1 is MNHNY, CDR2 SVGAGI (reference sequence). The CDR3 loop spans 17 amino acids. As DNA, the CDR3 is TGTGCCAGCAGCGGACAGGGGGCCAGCTCTGGGGCCAACGTCCTGACTTTC. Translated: CASSGQGASSGANVLTF.

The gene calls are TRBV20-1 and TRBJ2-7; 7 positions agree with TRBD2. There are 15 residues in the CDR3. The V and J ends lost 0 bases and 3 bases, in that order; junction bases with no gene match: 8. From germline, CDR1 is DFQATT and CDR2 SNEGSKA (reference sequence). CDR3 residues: CSARDRGGSGYEQYF. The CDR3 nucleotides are TGCAGTGCTAGAGATCGGGGAGGGTCCGGCTACGAGCAGTACTTC.

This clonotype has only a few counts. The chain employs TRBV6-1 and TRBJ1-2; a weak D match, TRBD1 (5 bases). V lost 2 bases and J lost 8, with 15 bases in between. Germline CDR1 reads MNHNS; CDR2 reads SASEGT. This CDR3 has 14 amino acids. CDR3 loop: CASSERDRGIGYTF. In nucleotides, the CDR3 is TGTGCCAGCAGTGAACGGGACCGCGGCATCGGCTACACCTTC.

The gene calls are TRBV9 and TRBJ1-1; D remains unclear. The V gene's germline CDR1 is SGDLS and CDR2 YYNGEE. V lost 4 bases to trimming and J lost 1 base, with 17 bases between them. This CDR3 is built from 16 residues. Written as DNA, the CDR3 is TGTGCCAGCAGCCAAGATTGGGAGGGAGGGAACACTGAAGCTTTCTTT. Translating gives CASSQDWEGGNTEAFF.

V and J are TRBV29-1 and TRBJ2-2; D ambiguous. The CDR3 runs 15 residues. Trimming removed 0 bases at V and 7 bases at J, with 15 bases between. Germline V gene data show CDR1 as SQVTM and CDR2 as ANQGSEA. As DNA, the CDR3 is TGCAGCGTTGAAGATCTGGAACGGGCCGGCGGGGAGCTGTTTTTT. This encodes CSVEDLERAGGELFF.

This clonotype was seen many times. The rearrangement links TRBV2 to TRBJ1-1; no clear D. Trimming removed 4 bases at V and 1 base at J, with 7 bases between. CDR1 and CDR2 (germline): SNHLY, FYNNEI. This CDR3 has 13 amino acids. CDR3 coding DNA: TGTGCCAGCAGTGTCCCGGCGAACACTGAAGCTTTCTTT. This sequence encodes CASSVPANTEAFF.

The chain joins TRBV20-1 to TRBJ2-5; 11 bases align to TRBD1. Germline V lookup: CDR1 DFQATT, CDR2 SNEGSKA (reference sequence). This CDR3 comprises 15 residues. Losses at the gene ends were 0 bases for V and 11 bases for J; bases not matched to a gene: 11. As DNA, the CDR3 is TGCAGTGCTAGAGAGGGACAGGGGGGAATTAAGGAGCAGTACTTC. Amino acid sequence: CSAREGQGGIKEQYF.

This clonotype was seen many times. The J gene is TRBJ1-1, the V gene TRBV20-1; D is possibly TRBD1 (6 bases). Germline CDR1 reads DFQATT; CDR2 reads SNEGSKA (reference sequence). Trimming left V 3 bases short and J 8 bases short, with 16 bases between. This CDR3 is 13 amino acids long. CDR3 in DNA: TGCAGTGCTAGGCAGTGGGGGGCTAGAGAAGCTTTCTTT. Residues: CSARQWGAREAFF.

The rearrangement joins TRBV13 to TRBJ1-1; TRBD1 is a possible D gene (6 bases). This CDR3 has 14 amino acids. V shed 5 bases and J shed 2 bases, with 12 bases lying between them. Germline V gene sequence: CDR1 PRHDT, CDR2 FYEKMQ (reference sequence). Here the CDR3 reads CASSLRGANTEAFF. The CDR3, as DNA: TGTGCCAGCAGCCTGCGGGGGGCAAACACTGAAGCTTTCTTT.

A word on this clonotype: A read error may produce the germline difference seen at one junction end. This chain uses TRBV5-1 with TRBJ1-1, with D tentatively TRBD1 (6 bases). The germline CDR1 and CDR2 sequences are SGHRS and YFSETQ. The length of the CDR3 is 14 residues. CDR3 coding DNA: TGTGCCAGCAGCTTAGGGCGGGGGGCCATGCGAGCTTTCTTT. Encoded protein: CASSLGRGAMRAFF.

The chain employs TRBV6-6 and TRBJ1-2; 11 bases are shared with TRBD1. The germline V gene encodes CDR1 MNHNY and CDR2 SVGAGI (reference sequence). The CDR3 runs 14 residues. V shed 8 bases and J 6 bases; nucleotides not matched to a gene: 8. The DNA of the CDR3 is TGTGCCAGCGGGGGGACAGGGGGTATCGATGGCTACACCTTC. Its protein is CASGGTGGIDGYTF.

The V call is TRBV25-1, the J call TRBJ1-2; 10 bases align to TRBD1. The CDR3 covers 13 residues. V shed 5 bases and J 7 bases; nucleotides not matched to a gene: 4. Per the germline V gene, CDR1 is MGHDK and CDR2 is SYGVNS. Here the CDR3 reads CASSRGQGFGYTF. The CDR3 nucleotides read TGTGCCAGCAGTCGGGGACAGGGGTTTGGCTACACCTTC.

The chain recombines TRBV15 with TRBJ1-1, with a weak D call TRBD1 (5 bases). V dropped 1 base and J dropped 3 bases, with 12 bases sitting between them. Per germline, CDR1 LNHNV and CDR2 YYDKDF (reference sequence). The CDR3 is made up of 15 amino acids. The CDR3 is CATSRGGGAHTEAFF. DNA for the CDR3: TGTGCCACCAGCAGAGGGGGGGGAGCCCACACTGAAGCTTTCTTT.

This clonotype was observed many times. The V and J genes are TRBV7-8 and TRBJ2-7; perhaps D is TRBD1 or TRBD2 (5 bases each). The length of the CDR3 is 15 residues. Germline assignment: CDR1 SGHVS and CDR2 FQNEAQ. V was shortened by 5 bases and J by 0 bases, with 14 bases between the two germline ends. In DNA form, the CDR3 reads TGTGCCAGCAGCCGACCGGGACCACGCTCCTACGAGCAGTACTTC. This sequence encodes CASSRPGPRSYEQYF.

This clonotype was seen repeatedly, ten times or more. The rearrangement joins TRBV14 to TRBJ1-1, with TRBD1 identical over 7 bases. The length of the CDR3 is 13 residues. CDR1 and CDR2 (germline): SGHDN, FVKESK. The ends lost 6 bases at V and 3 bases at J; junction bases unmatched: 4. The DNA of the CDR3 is TGTGCCAGCAGAACCGGGACAGACACTGAAGCTTTCTTT. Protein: CASRTGTDTEAFF.